This TCR beta chain was sequenced for a study of blood T cell repertoires in COVID-19. Study in general: Sources were T cells, B-cell-depleted T cells, or PBMCs; the material itself was cDNA or gDNA.

Original analysis: Using reference gene primer amplification, nucleated cell counts were estimated. Measured with immunoSEQ multiplex PCR; TCRdb has only the in-frame clones, and not every one. The V and J calls and clone size are taken from that table; D and trimming were inferred from the DNA. Of about 160,000 clones listed, approximately 86% are singletons. Seattle patients were enrolled while actively infected and followed longitudinally. The germline V gene encodes CDR1 MDHEN and CDR2 SYDVKM. V gave up 4 bases and J gave up 3 bases; unmatched junction bases: 2. The CDR3 sequence is 13 residues long.

Specimen: peripheral blood. The receptor was isolated from an older man with COVID-19, enrolled during active disease. This sequence joins TRBV28 and TRBJ2-7, with TRBD1 identical over 8 bases. CDR3 sequence: CASSSGQGYEQYF. The CDR3 DNA sequence: TGTGCCAGCAGTTCCGGACAGGGCTACGAGCAGTACTTC.